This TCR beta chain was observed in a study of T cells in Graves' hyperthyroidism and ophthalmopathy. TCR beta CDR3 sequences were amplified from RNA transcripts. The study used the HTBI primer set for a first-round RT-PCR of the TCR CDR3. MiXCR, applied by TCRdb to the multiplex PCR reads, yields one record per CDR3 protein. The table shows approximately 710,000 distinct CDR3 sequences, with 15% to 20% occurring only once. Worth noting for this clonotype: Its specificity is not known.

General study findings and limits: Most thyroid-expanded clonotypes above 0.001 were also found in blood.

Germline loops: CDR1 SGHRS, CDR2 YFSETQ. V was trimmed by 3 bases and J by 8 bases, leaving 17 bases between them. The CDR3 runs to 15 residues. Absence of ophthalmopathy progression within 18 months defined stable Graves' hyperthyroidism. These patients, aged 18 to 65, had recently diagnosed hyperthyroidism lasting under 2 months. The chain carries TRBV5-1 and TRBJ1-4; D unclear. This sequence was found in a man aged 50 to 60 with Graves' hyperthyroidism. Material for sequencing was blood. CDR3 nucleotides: TGCGCCAGCAGCTCGACCCTAGGGTTAAGCGAAAAACTGTTTTTT. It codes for CASSSTLGLSEKLFF.